The clone carrying this T cell receptor (beta chain) has a count of ten or more. Its antigen is undetermined. Alongside a J-beta primer mix, a sample-barcoded 5' primer served in a second PCR lasting roughly 7 to 11 cycles. Using its own MiXCR run on the 5' RACE reads, TCRdb lists one record per CDR3 protein. Of 600,000 or so distinct CDR3 sequences in the sample, about 30% were seen once. V lost 1 base to trimming and J lost 2 bases, with 10 bases between them. The germline V gene encodes CDR1 SGHAT and CDR2 FQNNGV. CDR3 size: 15 residues. The sample is drawn from a study of blood T cells in healthy people across ages. Whole-study results and caveats: Relative to aged donors, long-lived donors carried more naive CD4+ cells and displayed higher diversity. Observed TCR beta diversity showed a strong correlation with the percentage of naive T cells as measured by flow cytometry.

The sequenced sample was blood. The origin of this receptor is a woman of 80 years or more in good health. The rearrangement uses TRBV11-2 and TRBJ2-3; perhaps D is TRBD1 or TRBD2 (6 bases each). CDR3 region: CASSLARGDTDTQYF. The CDR3 coding sequence is TGTGCCAGCAGCTTAGCGAGGGGGGACACAGATACGCAGTATTTT.